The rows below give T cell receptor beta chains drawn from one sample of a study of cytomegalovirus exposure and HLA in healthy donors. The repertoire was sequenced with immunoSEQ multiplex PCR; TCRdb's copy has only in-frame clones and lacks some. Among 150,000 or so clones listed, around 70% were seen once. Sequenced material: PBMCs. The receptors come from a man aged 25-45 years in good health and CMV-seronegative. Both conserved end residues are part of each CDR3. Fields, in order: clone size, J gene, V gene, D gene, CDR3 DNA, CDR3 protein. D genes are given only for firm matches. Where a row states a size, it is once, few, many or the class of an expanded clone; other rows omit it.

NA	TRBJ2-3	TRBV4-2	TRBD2	TGTGCCAGCAGCCAAGTTCTGCGGGGGAACACAGATACGCAGTATTTT	CASSQVLRGNTDTQYF
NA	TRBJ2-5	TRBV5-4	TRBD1	TGTGCCAGCAGCTTTCCGGGGACAGGGCAAGAGACCCAGTACTTC	CASSFPGTGQETQYF
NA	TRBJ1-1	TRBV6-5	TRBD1	TGTGCCAGCAGCCGCCGAGCCGACAGGGTTCAAGCTTTCTTT	CASSRRADRVQAFF
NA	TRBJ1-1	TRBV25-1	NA	TGTGCCAGCGCAGAAGGAGGAGGGGGGGATGAAGCTTTCTTT	CASAEGGGGDEAFF
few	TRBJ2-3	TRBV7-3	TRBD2	TGTGCCAGCAGCCCCGCCCCGGGGGGTACGCAGTATTTT	CASSPAPGGTQYF
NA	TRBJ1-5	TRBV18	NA	TGTGCCAGCTCCGCGGGGACCGACACCCAGCCCCAGCATTTT	CASSAGTDTQPQHF
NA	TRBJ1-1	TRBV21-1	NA	TGTGCCAGCAACCCCGGAGGGGTCACTGAAGCTTTCTTT	CASNPGGVTEAFF
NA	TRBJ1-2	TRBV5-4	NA	TGTGCCAGCAGCTTGGTAACAGGTGGGGATGGCTACACCTTC	CASSLVTGGDGYTF
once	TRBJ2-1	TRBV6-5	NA	TGTGCCAGCCGAGGAGGTTGGTGGCAGTTCTTC	CASRGGWWQFF
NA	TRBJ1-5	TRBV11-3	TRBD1	TGTGCCAGCAGCTTCGGGACAGATTTTATAGCAATCAATCCCCAGCATTTT	CASSFGTDFIAINPQHF
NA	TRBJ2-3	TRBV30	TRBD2	TGTGCCTGGAGAGCGATAGCCGGGACTAGCGGTAGGACAGATACGCAGTATTTT	CAWRAIAGTSGRTDTQYF
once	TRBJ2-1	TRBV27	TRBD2	TGTGCCAGCACTGGGGGACTAGCCACCGATGAGCAGTTCTTC	CASTGGLATDEQFF
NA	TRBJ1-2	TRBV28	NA	TGTGCCAGCAGGATACCACAGGGAACTAACTATGGCTACACCTTC	CASRIPQGTNYGYTF
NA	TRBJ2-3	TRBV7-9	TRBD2	TGTGCCAGCGGGGGAGAAGCGGGGGGCCTCCCTAGCACAGATACGCAGTATTTT	CASGGEAGGLPSTDTQYF
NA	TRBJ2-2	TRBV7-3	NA	TGTGCCAGCAGCCCGTCGTACACCGGGGAGCTGTTTTTT	CASSPSYTGELFF
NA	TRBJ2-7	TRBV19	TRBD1	TGTGCCAGTCGGGCAGGGGGCGCTTACGAGCAGTACTTC	CASRAGGAYEQYF
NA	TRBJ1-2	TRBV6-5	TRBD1	TGTGCCAGCACCCAGACAGGGGGAAATGGCTACACCTTC	CASTQTGGNGYTF
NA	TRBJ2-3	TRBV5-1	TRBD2	TGCGCCAGCAGCGGTCGGAGCGGGGGAGGAGGAGATACGCAGTATTTT	CASSGRSGGGGDTQYF
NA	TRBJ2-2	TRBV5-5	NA	TGTGCCAGCAGCTTGGGTAGGGGTTCCGGGGAGCTGTTTTTT	CASSLGRGSGELFF
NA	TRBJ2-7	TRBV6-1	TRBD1	TGTGCCAGCATCAGGGACAGGGTTAACGAGCAGTACTTC	CASIRDRVNEQYF
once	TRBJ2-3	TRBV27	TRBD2	TGTGCCAGCAGGGGCGGGGGGACAGATACGCAGTATTTT	CASRGGGTDTQYF
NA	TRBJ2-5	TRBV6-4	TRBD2	TGTGCCAGCAGTGACGGGGGGGAGGAAGAGACCCAGTACTTC	CASSDGGEEETQYF
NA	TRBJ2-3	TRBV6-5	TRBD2	TGTGCCAGCAGCAGACTAGCCACCACAGATACGCAGTATTTT	CASSRLATTDTQYF
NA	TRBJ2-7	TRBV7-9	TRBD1	TGTGCCAGCAGCTCCTCCATAACAGGGGGCAAACTCTACGAGCAGTACTTC	CASSSSITGGKLYEQYF
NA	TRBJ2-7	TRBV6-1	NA	TGTGCCAGCAGTGAGGGGGGAAGCTCCTACGAGCAGTACTTC	CASSEGGSSYEQYF
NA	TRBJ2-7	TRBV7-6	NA	TGTGCCAGCAGCTTAATGAGGGAGGTGGCCTACGAGCAGTACTTC	CASSLMREVAYEQYF
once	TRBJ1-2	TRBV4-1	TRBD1	TGCGCCAGCAGCCTCCGCGAAGGGACAGAGCCTTTTCGGTATGGCTACACCTTC	CASSLREGTEPFRYGYTF
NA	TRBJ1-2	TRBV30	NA	TGTGCCGGTGGAGGGGATCACTATGGCTACACCTTC	CAGGGDHYGYTF
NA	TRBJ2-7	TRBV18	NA	TGTGCCAGCTCACCACCGAATATCCGGTCCCAGGGCGAGCAGTACTTC	CASSPPNIRSQGEQYF
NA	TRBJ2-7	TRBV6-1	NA	TGTGCCAGCAGTGTCCAGGGGATCACCTACGAGCAGTACTTC	CASSVQGITYEQYF
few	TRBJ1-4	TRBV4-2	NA	TGTGCCAGCAGCCAAGATTGGGTGGGGGGGAACGAAAAACTGTTTTTT	CASSQDWVGGNEKLFF
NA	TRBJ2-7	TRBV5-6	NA	TGTGCCAGCAGCTTTCGGGGGTTAGAAGAGCAGTACTTC	CASSFRGLEEQYF
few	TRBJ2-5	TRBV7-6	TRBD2	TGTGCCAGCAGCCGGGCTCTAGCGGGGGTCTTACAAGAGACCCAGTACTTC	CASSRALAGVLQETQYF